This T cell receptor beta chain was sequenced during a study of T cell repertoires in cytomegalovirus infection. The CDR3 runs 12 residues. Germline V gives CDR1 SGHAT, CDR2 FQNNGV. The J segment lost 4 bases and the V segment lost 6 bases, leaving 2 bases of the junction unmatched. TCRdb called the reads again in MiXCR, with one record for every CDR3 protein. This sample has approximately 500,000 distinct CDR3 sequences; over 9% occur once, and the top ten carry roughly 10%. V usage is TRBV11-2 and J usage is TRBJ2-7; TRBD1 matches at 8 bases. This clonotype was sampled from a human donor in good health (CMV status not recorded). Some clones in this sample may be carry-over from other donors' samples. The specimen was PBMCs. CDR3 amino acids: CASRYRGYEQYF. Written as DNA, the CDR3 is TGTGCCAGCAGATACAGGGGGTACGAGCAGTACTTC.